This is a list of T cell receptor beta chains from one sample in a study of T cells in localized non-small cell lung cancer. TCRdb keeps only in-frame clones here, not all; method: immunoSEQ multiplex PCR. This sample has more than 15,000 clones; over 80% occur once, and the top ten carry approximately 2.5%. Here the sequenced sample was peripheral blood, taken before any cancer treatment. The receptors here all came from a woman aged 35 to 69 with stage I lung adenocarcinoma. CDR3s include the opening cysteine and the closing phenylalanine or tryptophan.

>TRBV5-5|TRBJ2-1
CASSWPGYNEQFF
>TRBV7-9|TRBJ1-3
CASSLERDISGNTIYF
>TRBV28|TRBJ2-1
CASSFMGGRGVQEQFF
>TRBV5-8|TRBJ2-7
CASSIPSYEQYF
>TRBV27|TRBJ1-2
CASSPDSYGYTF
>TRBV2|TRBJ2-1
CARTDSSGRTTYNEQFF
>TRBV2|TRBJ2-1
CASLQGVGSYNEQFF
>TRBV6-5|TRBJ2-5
CASSRQETQYF
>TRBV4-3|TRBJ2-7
CASSQDPSGGYEQYF
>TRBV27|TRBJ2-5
CASSPGTSGGETQYF
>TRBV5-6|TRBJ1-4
CASRRQQNEKLFF
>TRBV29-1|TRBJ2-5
CSVANRGRQETQYF
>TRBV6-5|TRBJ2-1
CASTTTLGNEQFF
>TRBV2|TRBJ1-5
CASSWTGSGHSNQPQHF
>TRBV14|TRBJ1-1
CASSPRGKNTEAFF
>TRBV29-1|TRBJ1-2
CSVAGQGIYGYTF
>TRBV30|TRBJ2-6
CAWIGGGANVLTF
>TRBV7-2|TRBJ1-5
CASSLTGRQPQHF
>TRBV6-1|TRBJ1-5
CASVLQHSNQPQHF
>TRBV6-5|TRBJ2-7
CASSYASGRNEQYF
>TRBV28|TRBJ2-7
CASSLGGQGSYEQYF
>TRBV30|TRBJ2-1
CAWRLFQGAASYNEQFF
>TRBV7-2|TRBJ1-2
CASSLAQGNCGYTF
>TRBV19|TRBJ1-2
CASSEVGTLAYGYTF
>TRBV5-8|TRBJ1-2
CASSPGQGIYGYTF
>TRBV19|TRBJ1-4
CASSIGGSRGNEKLFF
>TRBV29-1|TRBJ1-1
CSGVEYEAFF
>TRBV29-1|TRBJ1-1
CSVEQLMNTEAFF
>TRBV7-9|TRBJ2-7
CASSRTETTYEQYF
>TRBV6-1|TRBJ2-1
CASNRGESNNEQFF
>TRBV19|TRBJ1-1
CASSSTTNTEAFF
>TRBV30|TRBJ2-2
CAWVPGQGRTGELFF
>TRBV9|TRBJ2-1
CASSAGSGTRYNEQFF
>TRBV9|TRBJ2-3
CASSTGLGGGTDTQYF
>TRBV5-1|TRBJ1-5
CASSLGTGGNQPQHF
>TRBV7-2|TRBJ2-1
CASSYYPGPDNEQFF
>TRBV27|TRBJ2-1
CASSPGGSTYNEQFF
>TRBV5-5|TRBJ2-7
CASSESPGQGYEQYF
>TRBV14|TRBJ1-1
CASSYDRGGTEAFF
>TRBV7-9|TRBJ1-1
CASSPKPGPAFTEAFF